This T cell receptor beta chain is drawn from a study of shared clonotypes between healthy human individuals. Sequencing was performed with immunoSEQ multiplex PCR; in TCRdb, only in-frame clones are kept and a portion is missing. The top ten hold about 0.34% of the sample, which has over a million clones, around 98.5% seen once. This clone has just one count. The CDR3 sequence is 13 residues long. The ends lost 11 bases at V and 3 bases at J; junction bases unmatched: 8. Germline-derived CDR1 and CDR2 are MDHEN and SYDVKM. This receptor was identified in a man under 40 in good health. J is TRBJ2-7 and V is TRBV28; TRBD2 matches at 9 bases. The material sequenced was naive CD4+ T cells sorted from blood. Regarding subset: CD45RA+ positively selected. The CDR3 DNA follows: TGTGCCTCCGCGGGAGGGCAGGACTACGAGCAGTACTTC. It translates to CASAGGQDYEQYF.